The clone carrying this T cell receptor beta chain has at least ten counts. Its antigen is still unknown. The presence of a unique molecular identifier marked each TCR cDNA molecule. TCRdb reprocessed the 5' RACE reads via MiXCR and lists one record per CDR3 protein. The sample contains around 60,000 distinct CDR3 sequences, 8% to 9% of which appear only once. This entry comes from a study of spatial heterogeneity in lung cancer. Study-wide background: A unique TCR and UMI combination showed up more than ten times in raw reads, on average. Whole-study findings and limits: Ubiquitous expanded tumor TCRs were observed in blood more at resection than follow-up.

The time point: sample taken at primary tumor resection. Extraction of whole RNA from tumor, nontumor lung or frozen PBMC preceded unsorted sequencing. There were roughly 72 donors, all of them untreated patients with early-stage non-small cell lung cancer. The CDR3 runs to 11 residues. Trimming pared 5 bases from V and 4 bases from J, leaving 5 bases between. Germline CDR1 MNHEY, CDR2 SVGAGI. This sequence originates from a female donor with early-stage non-small cell lung cancer. Material: PBMCs, obtained at surgery. The chain has TRBV6-5 and TRBJ1-2; D unresolved. The CDR3 region is CASSAGYGYTF. The CDR3 nucleotides are TGTGCCAGCAGTGCAGGCTATGGCTACACCTTC.